This T cell receptor beta chain emerged from a study of blood T cell repertoires in COVID-19. Study-wide context: Specimens from acute and convalescent COVID-19 originated in the United States, Italy and Spain. PBMCs, B-cell-depleted T cells, or T cells were the source of the cDNA or gDNA that made up the material.

The authors' processing: Cell counts per sample came from amplifying reference gene primers. Sequenced by immunoSEQ multiplex PCR; TCRdb stores in-frame clones only, minus some. V, J and clone size reflect that table, while D and trimming were determined from the DNA. The sample carries about 45,000 clones, around 81% recorded once. The germline gives CDR1 SGHDT, CDR2 YYEEEE. The length of the CDR3 is 16 residues. V lost 2 bases to trimming and J lost 3 bases, with 14 bases between them. Sequencing used peripheral blood. The TCR sequence derives from a man in his fifties or sixties with active COVID-19. The chain has TRBV5-6 and TRBJ2-2; D is possibly TRBD1 (5 bases). The CDR3 bases are TGTGCCAGCAGCTTTGGTTTCAGGGTAGACACCGGGGAGCTGTTTTTT. Amino acid sequence: CASSFGFRVDTGELFF. The full variable domain, its missing parts supplied by reference TRBV5-6 and TRBJ2-2, is DAGVTQSPTHLIKTRGQQVTLRCSPKSGHDTVSWYQQALGQGPQFIFQYYEEEERQRGNFPDRFSGHQFPNYSSELNVNALLLGDSALYLCASSFGFRVDTGELFFGEGSRLTVL.